The 20 T cell receptor beta chains below come from one sample, sequenced in a study of molecular identifiers for immune sequencing clone quantification. A single record per CDR3 protein comes from TCRdb applying MiXCR to the PCR reads. The sample has about 640,000 distinct CDR3 sequences; 15% to 20% are singletons. The sample was naive CD8+ T cells from blood, with Jurkat cell RNA spiked in. Indicated subset: FACS-sorted CD8+CD4-CCR7+CD45RA+ naive T cells. All receptors come from a human donor in good health. Some libraries in this study had Jurkat cell RNA spiked in.

This chain joins TRBV7-9 and TRBJ2-3; 8 bases match TRBD1. V dropped 5 bases and J dropped 7; count of bases not matched to a gene: 5. The CDR3 is 13 residues long. Germline V gives CDR1 SEHNR, CDR2 FQNEAQ (reference sequence). The CDR3 nucleotides read TGTGCCAGCAGCACAGGGGGGAGGAATACGCAGTATTTT. This encodes CASSTGGRNTQYF. Full variable domain (outside the CDR3, taken from reference TRBV7-9 and TRBJ2-3): DTGVSQNPRHKITKRGQNVTFRCDPISEHNRLYWYRQTLGQGPEFLTYFQNEAQLEKSRLLSDRFSAERPKGSFSTLEIQRTEQGDSAMYLCASSTGGRNTQYFGPGTRLTVL.

The sample holds many counts of this clonotype. The chain links TRBV4-3 to TRBJ2-7; 8 bases match TRBD2. V shed 0 bases, J shed 7 bases, and the junction held 8 bases outside the gene matches. This CDR3 has 15 amino acids. CDR1 is LGHNA and CDR2 is YSLEER in the germline V gene. The chain's CDR3 is CASSQDRAGVGEQYF. CDR3 sequence (DNA): TGCGCCAGCAGCCAAGATCGAGCGGGAGTTGGGGAGCAGTACTTC.

Ten or more counts support this clonotype. The chain has TRBV7-2 and TRBJ2-7, with 7 bases that match TRBD1. This CDR3 spans 17 amino acids. Losses at the gene ends were 2 bases for V and 0 bases for J; bases not matched to a gene: 10. The V gene's germline CDR1 is SGHTA and CDR2 FQGNSA. The CDR3 DNA reads TGTGCCAGCAGCTTACCTTCGGACAGGATTAGCTCCTACGAGCAGTACTTC. This translates into CASSLPSDRISSYEQYF.

This clonotype was observed many times. The DNA of the CDR3 is TGCAGTGCTAGTGGCCCCGAGGGAAGCAATCAGCCCCAGCATTTT. Protein: CSASGPEGSNQPQHF. V usage is TRBV20-1 and J usage is TRBJ1-5; D ambiguous. Germline CDR1 reads DFQATT; CDR2 reads SNEGSKA (reference sequence). CDR3 length: 15 residues. V lost 3 bases to trimming and J lost 1 base, with 13 bases between them.

There are many counts of this clonotype. V is TRBV19 and J is TRBJ2-3; no clear D gene. Germline V gene data show CDR1 as LNHDA and CDR2 as SQIVND (reference sequence). This CDR3 is 14 amino acids long. Trimming took off 0 bases at V and 0 bases at J, with 4 bases between the two ends. The CDR3, as DNA: TGTGCCAGTAGTATAGAGGATAGCACAGATACGCAGTATTTT. Translation gives CASSIEDSTDTQYF.

This clonotype was observed a few times. The genes are TRBV13 and TRBJ2-1; 14 nucleotides match TRBD2. CDR1 is PRHDT, CDR2 FYEKMQ, per germline (reference sequence). V shed 5 bases and J 8 bases; nucleotides not matched to a gene: 8. The CDR3 runs to 16 residues. The CDR3 sequence: CASSPSGLAGGYEQFF. The CDR3, as DNA: TGTGCCAGCAGCCCCTCAGGACTAGCGGGGGGTTATGAGCAGTTCTTC.

This clonotype was counted ten times or more. V usage is TRBV4-2 and J usage is TRBJ2-7, with D possibly matching TRBD2 (6 bases). The V end lost 5 bases, the J end lost 3 bases, and 14 bases lay between the germline ends. Germline V CDR1 and CDR2: LGHNA, YNFKEQ. This CDR3 is 14 amino acids long. The CDR3 sequence: CASSSGTGLYEQYF. The CDR3 nucleotides read TGTGCCAGCAGCTCCGGGACTGGCCTCTACGAGCAGTACTTC.

This clonotype was recorded at least ten times. The chain recombines TRBV14 with TRBJ2-1; the match to TRBD2 covers 8 bases. CDR1 and CDR2 (germline): SGHDN, FVKESK. After removal of 5 bases from V and 3 bases from J, the junction contained 6 bases not matched to a gene. This CDR3 spans 15 amino acids. CDR3 residues: CASSELAAFYNEQFF. CDR3 DNA sequence: TGTGCCAGCAGCGAACTAGCGGCTTTCTACAATGAGCAGTTCTTC.

This clonotype is a singleton in its sample. A much more abundant neighbour one base away suggests this may be a read error. The V and J genes are TRBV20-1 and TRBJ2-7; TRBD2 matches 11 bases. This CDR3 comprises 13 residues. Germline V lookup: CDR1 DFQATT, CDR2 SNEGSKA (reference sequence). CDR3 loop: CGATGLAEYEQYF. DNA for the CDR3: TGCGGTGCTACGGGACTAGCGGAGTACGAGCAGTACTTC.

This clonotype was observed at least ten times. V and J are TRBV11-2 and TRBJ2-3; D may correspond to TRBD1 or TRBD2 (7 bases each). CDR1 is SGHAT, CDR2 FQNNGV, per germline. The V end lost 5 bases, the J end lost 3 bases, and 15 bases lay between the germline ends. This CDR3 is 15 amino acids long. The CDR3 protein is CASSPRGGETDTQYF. CDR3 sequence (DNA): TGTGCCAGCAGCCCCAGGGGGGGGGAGACAGATACGCAGTATTTT.

This clonotype was seen repeatedly, ten times or more. The rearrangement uses TRBV4-1 and TRBJ1-2; no reliable D call. CDR1 is MGHRA, CDR2 YSYEKL, per germline. This CDR3 region has 15 residues. The V and J ends lost 0 bases and 2 bases respectively, with 10 bases between them. In DNA form, the CDR3 reads TGCGCCAGCAGCCAAGACATGAGCTTCAACTATGGCTACACCTTC. As protein: CASSQDMSFNYGYTF.

This clonotype was counted many times. The chain uses TRBV20-1 and TRBJ1-1; TRBD1 might be the D (6 bases). The germline V gene encodes CDR1 DFQATT and CDR2 SNEGSKA (reference sequence). There are 18 residues in the CDR3. Trimming shortened V by 0 bases and J by 3 bases, and 23 bases separated the two germline ends. This chain's CDR3 is CSARDFVNYRERDTEAFF. In DNA, the CDR3 is TGCAGTGCTAGAGATTTCGTGAATTACAGGGAGCGAGACACTGAAGCTTTCTTT.

With regard to this clonotype: A much larger clone differs from this one at a single base, so this may be a read error. The genes are TRBV27 and TRBJ2-7; weak D call: TRBD2 (6 bases). The CDR3 contains 14 residues. The V gene's germline CDR1 is MNHEY and CDR2 SMNVEV (reference sequence). The CDR3 here is CASGLSGPAYEQYF. CDR3 DNA: TGTGCCAGCGGTTTAAGCGGGCCAGCTTACGAGCAGTACTTC.

Many counts were recorded for this clonotype. This rearrangement joins TRBV29-1 to TRBJ2-7; 10 bases agree with TRBD1. V lost 6 bases, J lost 1 base, and 9 bases stayed unmatched. Germline CDR1 reads SQVTM; CDR2 reads ANQGSEA. This CDR3 is 15 amino acids long. The CDR3 here is CSVGAGQGFSYEQYF. CDR3 coding DNA: TGCAGCGTGGGGGCGGGACAGGGGTTTTCCTACGAGCAGTACTTC.

This clonotype was counted many times. The chain employs TRBV4-1 and TRBJ1-1; TRBD1 agrees at 8 bases. The V gene's germline CDR1 is MGHRA and CDR2 YSYEKL. V was clipped by 4 bases and J by 3 bases; unmatched bases: 10. This CDR3 has 16 residues. CDR3 nucleotides: TGCGCCAGCAGCCTTAGGACAGGGCCTGGGGACACTGAAGCTTTCTTT. Its translation: CASSLRTGPGDTEAFF.

With respect to this clonotype: A read error is possible here, since a much larger clone lies one base away. The chain employs TRBV20-1 and TRBJ2-7; no definite D call. This CDR3 is 13 amino acids long. Germline loops: CDR1 DFQATT, CDR2 SNEGSKA (reference sequence). DNA of the CDR3: TGCAGTGCTAGGTCCCGTAGCTCCTACGAGCAGCACTTC. Translating it yields CSARSRSSYEQHF.

This clonotype has a count of ten or more. The rearrangement links TRBV7-9 to TRBJ1-5, with TRBD1 matching over 9 bases. There are 17 residues in the CDR3. Trimming took 6 bases from V and 3 from J; bases not matched to a gene: 12. CDR1 is SEHNR, CDR2 FQNEAQ, per germline (reference sequence). In DNA form, the CDR3 reads TGTGCCAGCAGTCCCGAGCCTAGACAGGGGGTCAATCAGCCCCAGCATTTT. It encodes CASSPEPRQGVNQPQHF.

This clonotype was counted between two and nine times. The V call is TRBV6-5, the J call TRBJ2-1, with TRBD1 identical over 9 bases. The germline CDR1 and CDR2 sequences are MNHEY and SVGAGI. This CDR3 has 17 residues. V lost 2 bases to trimming and J lost 7 bases; unmatched junction nucleotides: 12. The DNA for the CDR3 is TGTGCCAGCAGTTACGTTCGTTTGGACAGGGGCACAAATGAGCAGTTCTTC. Its protein product is CASSYVRLDRGTNEQFF.

The table lists this clonotype with many counts. The V gene is TRBV4-1, the J gene TRBJ2-1; TRBD2 matches at 7 bases. From germline, CDR1 is MGHRA and CDR2 YSYEKL. This CDR3 contains 17 residues. Losses at the gene ends were 2 bases for V and 1 base for J; bases not matched to a gene: 8. The CDR3 DNA is TGCGCCAGCAGCCAATCCCCTAGCGGTAGGTCCTACAATGAGCAGTTCTTC. The encoded protein is CASSQSPSGRSYNEQFF.

This clonotype appeared a few times. The rearrangement uses TRBV14 and TRBJ2-7, with TRBD2 matching 14 bases. In germline, CDR1 is SGHDN, CDR2 FVKESK. This CDR3 contains 17 residues. J was trimmed by 0 bases and V by 6 bases; bases with no gene match: 7. CDR3 residues: CASRPTGTSGSSYEQYF. In nucleotides, the CDR3 is TGTGCCAGCAGGCCAACCGGGACTAGCGGGAGCTCCTACGAGCAGTACTTC.